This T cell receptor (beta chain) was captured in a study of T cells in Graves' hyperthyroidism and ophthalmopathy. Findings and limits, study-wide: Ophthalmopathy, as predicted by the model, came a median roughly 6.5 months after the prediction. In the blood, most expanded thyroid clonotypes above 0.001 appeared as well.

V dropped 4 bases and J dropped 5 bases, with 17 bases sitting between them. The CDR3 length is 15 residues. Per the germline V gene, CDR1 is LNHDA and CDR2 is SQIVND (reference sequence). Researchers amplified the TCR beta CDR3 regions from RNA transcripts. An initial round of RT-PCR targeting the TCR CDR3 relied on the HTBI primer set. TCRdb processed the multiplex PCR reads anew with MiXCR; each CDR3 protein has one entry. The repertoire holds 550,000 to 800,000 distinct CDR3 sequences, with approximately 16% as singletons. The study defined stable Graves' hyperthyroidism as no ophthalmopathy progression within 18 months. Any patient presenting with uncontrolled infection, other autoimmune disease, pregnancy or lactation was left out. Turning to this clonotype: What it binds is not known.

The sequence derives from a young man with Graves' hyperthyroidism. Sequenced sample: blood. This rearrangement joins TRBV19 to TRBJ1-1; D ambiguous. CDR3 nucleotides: TGTGCCAGTAGTAATAAAGGGAGATTGGTGACTGAAGCTTTCTTT. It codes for CASSNKGRLVTEAFF.